This T cell receptor (beta chain) was captured in a study of blood T cell repertoires in COVID-19. The sample holds one count of this clone. Clones were sequenced by immunoSEQ multiplex PCR, and TCRdb holds only the in-frame ones, with some missing. The profile shows under 70,000 clones, around 90% of them singletons. The sequence was obtained from a human donor with active COVID-19. The donor label of this sample is uncertain. Sequencing input: peripheral blood.

The CDR3 region has the DNA TGTGCCAGCATCAGGGACAGCGGATGGACTGAAGCTTTCTTT. It codes for CASIRDSGWTEAFF. V usage is TRBV27 and J usage is TRBJ1-1; 7 bases are shared with TRBD1. Germline V lookup: CDR1 MNHEY, CDR2 SMNVEV (reference sequence). There are 14 residues in the CDR3. V lost 7 bases, J lost 5 bases, and 10 bases stayed unmatched.